The 18 T cell receptor beta chains in this list originate from one sample, sequenced in a study of blood T cell repertoires in COVID-19. Here immunoSEQ multiplex PCR was the method, and the copy in TCRdb shows in-frame clones only, minus some. The profile shows roughly 130,000 clones, 87% of them singletons. The sequenced material came from peripheral blood. The receptors come from a woman aged 55-69 years with acute or convalescent COVID-19.

This chain uses TRBV10-3 with TRBJ1-5, with D maybe TRBD1 (5 bases). The CDR3 spans 15 residues. Per germline, CDR1 ENHRY and CDR2 SYGVKD. V was cut by 2 bases and J by 6 bases, with 14 bases left in between. CDR3 region: CAISEGAVEVQPQHF. DNA of the CDR3: TGTGCCATCAGTGAGGGGGCAGTAGAGGTTCAGCCCCAGCATTTT.

This clone was observed once. The chain is built from TRBV11-3 and TRBJ2-3, with 7 bases fitting TRBD2. The V segment lost 5 bases and the J segment 0 bases; nucleotides outside the gene matches: 8. Germline V gene data show CDR1 as SGHNT and CDR2 as YENEEA. This CDR3 spans 16 amino acids. The CDR3 DNA sequence: TGTGCCAGCAGCAATGCGTGGCGGGAGAGCACAGATACGCAGTATTTT. Translating it yields CASSNAWRESTDTQYF. The variable domain in full, completed from reference TRBV11-3 and TRBJ2-3, reads EAGVVQSPRYKIIEKKQPVAFWCNPISGHNTLYWYLQNLGQGPELLIRYENEEAVDDSQLPKDRFSAERLKGVDSTLKIQPAELGDSAVYLCASSNAWRESTDTQYFGPGTRLTVL.

This clone was seen a handful of times. The V gene is TRBV7-8, the J gene TRBJ2-7; no clear D. The ends were cut back, 5 bases at V and 5 bases at J, with 16 bases in the middle. The CDR3 is made up of 14 amino acids. The germline V gene encodes CDR1 SGHVS and CDR2 FQNEAQ. In DNA, the CDR3 is TGTGCCAGCAGCGCCAAAAATCTCGAGCACGAGCAGTACTTC. Translating gives CASSAKNLEHEQYF.

The rearrangement joins TRBV28 to TRBJ2-3, with 14 bases that match TRBD2. Losses at the gene ends were 6 bases for V and 3 bases for J; bases not matched to a gene: 8. The CDR3 runs to 17 residues. The germline V gene encodes CDR1 MDHEN and CDR2 SYDVKM. DNA for the CDR3: TGTGCCAGCAGCTCCGGGACTAGCGGGAGTCCTACAGATACGCAGTATTTT. Encoded protein: CASSSGTSGSPTDTQYF.

The genes are TRBV6-5 and TRBJ1-2, with 10 bases aligning to TRBD1. V lost 5 bases and J lost 4; bases outside the gene matches: 4. Germline-derived CDR1 and CDR2 are MNHEY and SVGAGI. The CDR3 runs to 14 residues. CDR3 DNA sequence: TGTGCCAGCAGTAGACAGGGGGCAGGCTATGGCTACACCTTC. Its protein product is CASSRQGAGYGYTF.

The rearrangement joins TRBV24-1 to TRBJ2-1; TRBD2 matches at 9 bases. The ends lost 3 bases at V and 6 bases at J; junction bases unmatched: 5. CDR1 KGHDR and CDR2 SFDVKD come from the germline V gene. The length of the CDR3 is 15 residues. The CDR3 here is CATSDPGLAPNEQFF. Written as DNA, the CDR3 is TGTGCCACCAGTGATCCGGGACTAGCACCCAATGAGCAGTTCTTC.

This clone was counted only a few times. DNA of the CDR3: TGTGCCTGGAGTTCACAGTACTATGGCTACACCTTC. Translating it yields CAWSSQYYGYTF. The rearrangement uses TRBV30 and TRBJ1-2; D remains ambiguous. The germline V and J ends were trimmed by 2 bases and 3 bases, with 7 bases remaining between them. Germline CDR1 GTSNPN, CDR2 SVGIG (reference sequence). There are 12 residues in the CDR3.

The chain uses TRBV5-1 and TRBJ2-1; 7 positions match TRBD2. The V and J ends lost 0 bases and 2 bases, in that order; junction bases with no gene match: 2. Germline CDR1 SGHRS, CDR2 YFSETQ. The CDR3 runs to 15 residues. CDR3: CASSLVTSTYNEQFF. Written as DNA, the CDR3 is TGCGCCAGCAGCTTGGTGACTAGCACCTACAATGAGCAGTTCTTC.

The chain couples TRBV5-1 to TRBJ1-2; D uncertain. The germline V gene encodes CDR1 SGHRS and CDR2 YFSETQ. V dropped 2 bases and J dropped 4 bases, with 18 bases sitting between them. There are 16 residues in the CDR3. CDR3 loop: CASSFRASGSGYGYTF. The CDR3 DNA follows: TGCGCCAGCAGCTTTAGAGCGAGCGGTTCCGGCTATGGCTACACCTTC.

This clone occurred a few times. V is TRBV7-9 and J is TRBJ2-3; TRBD2 matches 7 bases. The ends lost 5 bases at V and 2 bases at J; junction bases unmatched: 13. Germline V lookup: CDR1 SEHNR, CDR2 FQNEAQ (reference sequence). The CDR3 runs 17 residues. The CDR3 region has the DNA TGTGCCAGCAGCCCCCTAGGGGTAGCGGGCAACACAGATACGCAGTATTTT. This gives the protein CASSPLGVAGNTDTQYF.

The chain recombines TRBV6-5 with TRBJ2-7; weak D call: TRBD2 (6 bases). The CDR3 totals 15 residues. CDR1 is MNHEY and CDR2 is SVGAGI in the germline V gene. V lost 6 bases and J lost 3, with 18 bases in between. The CDR3, as DNA: TGTGCCAGCAGGACCGGGACTTCTGAACTCTACGAGCAGTACGTC. This translates into CASRTGTSELYEQYV.

The rearrangement links TRBV28 to TRBJ1-4; TRBD1 agrees at 7 bases. The trim removed 4 bases at V and 6 bases at J, leaving 2 bases unmatched. CDR3 length: 13 amino acids. In germline, CDR1 is MDHEN, CDR2 SYDVKM. The CDR3 loop reads CASSWGQYEKLFF. CDR3 nucleotides: TGTGCCAGCAGTTGGGGACAGTATGAAAAACTGTTTTTT.

V gene TRBV4-2 combines with J gene TRBJ2-1; D perhaps matches TRBD2 (6 bases). Germline loops: CDR1 LGHNA, CDR2 YNFKEQ. This CDR3 spans 15 amino acids. V was trimmed by 5 bases and J by 3 bases, leaving 14 bases between them. DNA of the CDR3: TGTGCCAGCAGCATACCGGGACTGGACTACAATGAGCAGTTCTTC. Protein: CASSIPGLDYNEQFF.

The chain has TRBV7-6 and TRBJ1-2; possibly TRBD1 for D (6 bases). The CDR3 is 15 residues long. The V and J ends lost 4 bases and 6 bases respectively, with 18 bases between them. Germline CDR1 is SGHVS and CDR2 is FNYEAQ. The CDR3, as DNA: TGTGCCAGCAGCTCAATGGGGGGGCAAGGCAATGGCTACACCTTC. This translates into CASSSMGGQGNGYTF.

The chain employs TRBV5-6 and TRBJ1-3; D is undetermined. This CDR3 spans 15 amino acids. Deletions cut 1 base from V and 0 bases from J, with 8 bases between. Looked up from germline, CDR1 is SGHDT and CDR2 is YYEEEE. The CDR3 protein is CASSLRQVSGNTIYF. As DNA, the CDR3 is TGTGCCAGCAGCTTGCGGCAGGTCTCTGGAAACACCATATATTTT.

This CDR3 reads CASSVSTLGEQFF. The CDR3 DNA reads as TGTGCCAGCAGCGTATCGACCCTAGGTGAGCAGTTCTTC. V gene TRBV9 combines with J gene TRBJ2-1; D gene uncertain. This CDR3 is built from 13 residues. The germline V gene has CDR1 SGDLS and CDR2 YYNGEE. V gave up 1 base and J gave up 9 bases, with 11 bases separating them. Full variable domain (rest looked up from reference TRBV9 and TRBJ2-1): DSGVTQTPKHLITATGQRVTLRCSPRSGDLSVYWYQQSLDQGLQFLIQYYNGEERAKGNILERFSAQQFPDLHSELNLSSLELGDSALYFCASSVSTLGEQFFGPGTRLTVL.

V and J are TRBV9 and TRBJ2-1; 9 bases match TRBD2. This CDR3 contains 17 residues. Germline V CDR1 and CDR2: SGDLS, YYNGEE. V lost 3 bases to trimming and J lost 5 bases; unmatched junction nucleotides: 12. This CDR3 reads CASSAGVSGRVNNEQFF. The CDR3 DNA reads as TGTGCCAGCAGCGCGGGGGTTAGCGGGAGAGTTAACAATGAGCAGTTCTTC.

This clone was seen only once. The V call is TRBV28, the J call TRBJ2-7; 8 nucleotides match TRBD1. The CDR3 runs to 15 residues. CDR1 and CDR2 from the germline V gene are MDHEN and SYDVKM. Unmatched junction bases numbered 12, after V lost 5 bases and J lost 6 bases. This CDR3 is CASSPPHTGGFEQYV. Here the CDR3 DNA reads TGTGCCAGCAGTCCCCCCCACACAGGGGGGTTCGAGCAGTACGTC.